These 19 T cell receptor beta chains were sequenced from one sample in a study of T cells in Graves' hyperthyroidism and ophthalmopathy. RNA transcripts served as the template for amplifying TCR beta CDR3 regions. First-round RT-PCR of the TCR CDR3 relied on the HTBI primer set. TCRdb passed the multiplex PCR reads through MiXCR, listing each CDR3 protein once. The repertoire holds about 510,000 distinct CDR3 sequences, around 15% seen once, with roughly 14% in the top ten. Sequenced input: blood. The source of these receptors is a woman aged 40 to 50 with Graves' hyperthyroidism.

CDR3 DNA: TGCAGTGCTAGAGAGGACAGGGCAAAGGATAGCAATCAGCCCCAGCATTTT. It encodes CSAREDRAKDSNQPQHF. The chain joins TRBV20-1 to TRBJ1-5, with 8 bases aligning to TRBD1. From germline, CDR1 is DFQATT and CDR2 SNEGSKA (reference sequence). This CDR3 is 17 amino acids long. J gave up 0 bases and V 0 bases, and 7 bases lay outside the gene matches.

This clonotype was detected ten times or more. For the CDR3, the DNA is TGTGCCAGCTCACCACGGCAGGGCGGCGGGGAGACCCAGTACTTC. It specifies CASSPRQGGGETQYF. V usage is TRBV18 and J usage is TRBJ2-5; D is perhaps TRBD1 or TRBD2 (5 bases each). CDR3 length: 15 residues. Between the trimmed V and J ends, which lost 1 base and 5 bases, there was a span of 14 bases. Germline V gives CDR1 KGHSH, CDR2 LQKENI. The full variable domain, its missing parts supplied by reference TRBV18 and TRBJ2-5, is NAGVMQNPRHLVRRRGQEARLRCSPMKGHSHVYWYRQLPEEGLKFMVYLQKENIIDESGMPKERFSAEFPKEGPSILRIQQVVRGDSAAYFCASSPRQGGGETQYFGPGTRLLVL.

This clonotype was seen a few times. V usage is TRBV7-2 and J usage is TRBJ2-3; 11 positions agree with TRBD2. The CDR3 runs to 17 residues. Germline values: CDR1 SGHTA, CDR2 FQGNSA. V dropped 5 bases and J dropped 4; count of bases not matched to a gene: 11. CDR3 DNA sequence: TGTGCCAGCAGCGATAGGGTAGCGGGAGGGCGTGCAGATACGCAGTATTTT. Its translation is CASSDRVAGGRADTQYF.

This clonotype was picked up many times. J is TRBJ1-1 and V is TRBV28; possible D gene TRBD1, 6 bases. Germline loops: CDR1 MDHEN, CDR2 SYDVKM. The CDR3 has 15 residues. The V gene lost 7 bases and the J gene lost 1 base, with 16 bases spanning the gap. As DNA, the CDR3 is TGTGCCAGCACGCGCCCAGGGGATGAGAACACTGAAGCTTTCTTT. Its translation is CASTRPGDENTEAFF.

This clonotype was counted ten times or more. DNA of the CDR3: TGCAGTGCTAGAGATGCGCCGGGACAGGGCTCTGCCGAGACCCAGTACTTC. Its protein is CSARDAPGQGSAETQYF. The chain uses TRBV20-1 and TRBJ2-5; 9 bases agree with TRBD1. V lost 0 bases, J lost 5 bases, and 13 bases stayed unmatched. This CDR3 region has 17 residues. The germline CDR1 and CDR2 sequences are DFQATT and SNEGSKA (reference sequence).

The CDR3 sequence is CASSLDGREGLGYNEQFF. CDR3 nucleotides: TGTGCCAGCAGCTTAGATGGGCGGGAGGGCCTTGGCTACAATGAGCAGTTCTTC. The chain links TRBV7-8 to TRBJ2-1; 9 bases match TRBD2. Germline V gene lookup returns CDR1 SGHVS and CDR2 FQNEAQ. The CDR3 runs to 18 residues. V lost 1 base to trimming and J lost 3 bases; unmatched junction nucleotides: 10.

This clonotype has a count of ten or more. CDR3 loop: CSARSSGSYEQYF. DNA of the CDR3: TGCAGTGCTAGGTCTAGCGGGAGCTACGAGCAGTACTTC. This chain joins TRBV20-1 and TRBJ2-7, with 10 bases that match TRBD2. The V and J ends lost 3 bases and 3 bases, in that order; junction bases with no gene match: 2. This CDR3 has 13 amino acids. Germline V gives CDR1 DFQATT, CDR2 SNEGSKA (reference sequence).

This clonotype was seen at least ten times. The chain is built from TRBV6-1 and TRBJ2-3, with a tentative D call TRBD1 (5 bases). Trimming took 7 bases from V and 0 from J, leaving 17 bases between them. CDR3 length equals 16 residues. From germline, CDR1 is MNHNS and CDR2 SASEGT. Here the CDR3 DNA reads TGTGCCAGCAACCCCAAAGACAGCCGTAGCACAGATACGCAGTATTTT. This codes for CASNPKDSRSTDTQYF.

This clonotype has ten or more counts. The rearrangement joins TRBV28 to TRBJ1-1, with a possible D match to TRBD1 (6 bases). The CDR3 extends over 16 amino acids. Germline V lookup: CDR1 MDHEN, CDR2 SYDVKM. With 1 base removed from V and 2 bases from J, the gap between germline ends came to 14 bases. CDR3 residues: CASSLSGGSPNTEAFF. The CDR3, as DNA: TGTGCCAGCAGTTTATCCGGGGGCAGCCCCAACACTGAAGCTTTCTTT.

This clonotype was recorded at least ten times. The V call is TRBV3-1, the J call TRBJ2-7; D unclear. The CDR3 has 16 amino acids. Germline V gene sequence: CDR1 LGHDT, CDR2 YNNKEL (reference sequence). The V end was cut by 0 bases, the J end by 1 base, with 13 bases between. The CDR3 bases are TGTGCCAGCAGCCAAGAAGGAACTTTCGGATCCTACGAGCAGTACTTC. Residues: CASSQEGTFGSYEQYF.

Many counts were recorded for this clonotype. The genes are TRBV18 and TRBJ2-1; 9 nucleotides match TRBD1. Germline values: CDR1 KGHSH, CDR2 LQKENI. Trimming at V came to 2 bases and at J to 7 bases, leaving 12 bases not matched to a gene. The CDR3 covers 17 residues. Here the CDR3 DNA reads TGTGCCAGCTCACCAGGGGCCGGGACAGGGAAAAGTAATGAGCAGTTCTTC. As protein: CASSPGAGTGKSNEQFF.

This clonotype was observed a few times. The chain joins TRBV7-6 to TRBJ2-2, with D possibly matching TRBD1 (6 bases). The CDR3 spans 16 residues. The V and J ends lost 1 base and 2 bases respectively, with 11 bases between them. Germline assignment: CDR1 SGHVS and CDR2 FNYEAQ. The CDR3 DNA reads TGTGCCAGCAGCTTAGAGAACAGGGAAAACACCGGGGAGCTGTTTTTT. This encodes CASSLENRENTGELFF.

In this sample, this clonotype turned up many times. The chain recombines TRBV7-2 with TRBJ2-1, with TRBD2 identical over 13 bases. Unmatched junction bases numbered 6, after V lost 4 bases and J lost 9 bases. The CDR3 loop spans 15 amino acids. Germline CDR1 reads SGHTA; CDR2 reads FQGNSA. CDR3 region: CASSSRTSGSGEQFF. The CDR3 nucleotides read TGTGCCAGCAGCTCTCGGACTAGCGGGAGTGGTGAGCAGTTCTTC.

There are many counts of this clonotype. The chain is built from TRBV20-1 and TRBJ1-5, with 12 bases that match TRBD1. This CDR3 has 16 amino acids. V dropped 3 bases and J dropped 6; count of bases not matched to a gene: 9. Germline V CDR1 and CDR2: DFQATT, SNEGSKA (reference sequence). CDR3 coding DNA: TGCAGTGCTAGTTTAGGGACAGGGGGCGCGGGTCAGCCCCAGCATTTT. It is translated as CSASLGTGGAGQPQHF.

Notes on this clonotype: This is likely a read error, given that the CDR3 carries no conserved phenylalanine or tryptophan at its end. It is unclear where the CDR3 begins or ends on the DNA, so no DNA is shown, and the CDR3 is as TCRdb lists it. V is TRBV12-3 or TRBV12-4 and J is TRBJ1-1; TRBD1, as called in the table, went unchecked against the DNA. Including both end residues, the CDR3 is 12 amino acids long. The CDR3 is CASSLVPGMVTI.

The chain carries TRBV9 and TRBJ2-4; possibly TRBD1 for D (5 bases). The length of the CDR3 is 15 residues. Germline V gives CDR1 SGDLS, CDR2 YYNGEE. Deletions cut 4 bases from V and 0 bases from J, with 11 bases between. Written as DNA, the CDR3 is TGTGCCAGCAGCCAAAGGGGAACAGCCAAAAACATTCAGTACTTC. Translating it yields CASSQRGTAKNIQYF.

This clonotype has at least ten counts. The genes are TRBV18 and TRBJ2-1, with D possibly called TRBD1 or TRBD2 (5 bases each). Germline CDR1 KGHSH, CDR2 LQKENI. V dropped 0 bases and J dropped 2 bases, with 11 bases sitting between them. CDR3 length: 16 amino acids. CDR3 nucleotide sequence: TGTGCCAGCTCACCACCGGGGGTCGTGACCTACAATGAGCAGTTCTTC. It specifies CASSPPGVVTYNEQFF.

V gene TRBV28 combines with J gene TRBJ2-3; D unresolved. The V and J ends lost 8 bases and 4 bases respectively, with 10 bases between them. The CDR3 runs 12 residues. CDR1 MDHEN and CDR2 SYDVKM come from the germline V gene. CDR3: CASYAEADTQYF. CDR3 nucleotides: TGTGCCAGCTATGCGGAAGCAGATACGCAGTATTTT.

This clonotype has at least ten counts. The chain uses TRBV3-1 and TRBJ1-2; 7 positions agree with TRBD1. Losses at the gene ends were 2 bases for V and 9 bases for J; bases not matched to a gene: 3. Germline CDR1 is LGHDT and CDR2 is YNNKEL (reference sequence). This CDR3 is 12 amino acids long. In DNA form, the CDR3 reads TGTGCCAGCAGCCAAACAGGGGCGAGCTACACCTTC. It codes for CASSQTGASYTF.